The rows below give T cell receptor beta chains drawn from one sample of a study of PD-1 blockade in classical Hodgkin lymphoma. Profiling relied on immunoSEQ multiplex PCR, and the TCRdb table lists in-frame clones only, not all of them. The sample lists fewer than 100,000 clones; 92% were seen once. The material sequenced was peripheral blood mononuclear cells (PBMCs), taken at baseline. These TCRs come from a human donor with classical Hodgkin lymphoma. Each CDR3 is given with its conserved first and last residue. A D gene is named only where the DNA matches it firmly. The size of a clone is reported for some rows only, either as once, few or many, or as a class for expanded clones.

>.|.|TRBV30|TRBJ1-2
TGTGCCTGGAGATCCGGTGGCTATGGCTACACCTTC
CAWRSGGYGYTF
>.|TRBD1|TRBV9|TRBJ2-1
TGTGCCAGCAGCGTAGGCAGGGGGCAGCACAATGAGCAGTTCTTC
CASSVGRGQHNEQFF
>.|TRBD1|TRBV6-1|TRBJ1-5
TGTGCCAGCAGTGGACGGACAGGGGTAAATCAGCCCCAGCATTTT
CASSGRTGVNQPQHF
>once|.|TRBV7-9|TRBJ2-7
TGTGCCAGCGAGGAATTGTTGTACGAGCAGTACTTC
CASEELLYEQYF
>.|.|TRBV19|TRBJ1-1
TGTGCCAGTAGTATAGTGGTGGGAGGGGACACTGAAGCTTTCTTT
CASSIVVGGDTEAFF
>.|TRBD2|TRBV5-4|TRBJ2-3
TGTGCCAGCAGCTTTAGCGGGATCACAGATACGCAGTATTTT
CASSFSGITDTQYF
>.|TRBD1|TRBV5-1|TRBJ2-7
TGCGCCAGCAGCCCAGGGACAGACACCTACGAGCAGTACTTC
CASSPGTDTYEQYF
>.|.|TRBV6-6|TRBJ1-4
TGTGCCAGCAGTTTCAGGACCCAGGGTGAAAAACTGTTTTTT
CASSFRTQGEKLFF
>few|.|TRBV6-6|TRBJ1-3
TGTGCCACCCTAAGGGGGGATCTAAACACCATATATTTT
CATLRGDLNTIYF
>.|TRBD1|TRBV6-1|TRBJ1-5
TGTGCCAGCAGATTCAAACAGGGGTCCAATCAGCCCCAGCATTTT
CASRFKQGSNQPQHF
>.|TRBD2|TRBV7-9|TRBJ2-7
TGTGCCAGCAGCTCCGGACTAGCGGGAGCCCATCTGCTTTCCTACGAGCAGTACTTC
CASSSGLAGAHLLSYEQYF
>.|.|TRBV29-1|TRBJ1-1
TGCAGCGTTGAAGGGATGCGTCGGGACACTGAAGCTTTCTTT
CSVEGMRRDTEAFF
>.|TRBD2|TRBV2|TRBJ2-3
TGTGCCAGCATCTCACTCGGGGGAGGGGCAGATACGCAGTATTTT
CASISLGGGADTQYF
>.|.|TRBV10-2|TRBJ2-2
TGCGCCAGCAGTGAGTCGACAGCCCGGCCCGGGGAGCTGTTTTTT
CASSESTARPGELFF
>.|.|TRBV19|TRBJ2-1
TGTGCCACCATCGGCTCCTACAATGAGCAGTTCTTC
CATIGSYNEQFF
>.|.|TRBV30|TRBJ1-1
TGTGCCTGGATAAGGTTGGCGCAGGACACTGAAGCTTTCTTT
CAWIRLAQDTEAFF
>.|.|TRBV7-3|TRBJ2-2
TGTGCCAGCAGCTCCTTGAACACCGGGGAGCTGTTTTTT
CASSSLNTGELFF
>once|.|TRBV19|TRBJ1-5
TGTGCCAGTAGTCAGAACCTGCCTCAGCCCCAGCATTTT
CASSQNLPQPQHF
>.|.|TRBV6-1|TRBJ2-7
TGTGCCAGCAGTGCAGGGTCCTACGAGCAGTACTTC
CASSAGSYEQYF
>.|.|TRBV2|TRBJ2-7
TGTGCCAGCAGTGAAGGGAACAGGCTTGCCGAGCAGTACTTC
CASSEGNRLAEQYF
>.|.|TRBV21-1|TRBJ2-7
TGTGCCAGCAGCAGAGGGACAGAGTACTTC
CASSRGTEYF
>.|TRBD1|TRBV28|TRBJ1-2
TGTGCCAGCAGTTCCCCCGGACAGGGGGCGGGGGGCTACACCTTC
CASSSPGQGAGGYTF
>.|.|TRBV30|TRBJ2-3
TGTGCCTGGAGTGTTTATACAGATACGCAGTATTTT
CAWSVYTDTQYF
>.|TRBD1|TRBV19|TRBJ1-2
TGTGCCAGTAGTATAGGGGCCCCGGGACAGGGGGCATACGGCTACACCTTC
CASSIGAPGQGAYGYTF
>.|TRBD1|TRBV25-1|TRBJ1-2
TGTGCCAGCAGTGGGACAGGGGCGAACTATGGCTACACCTTC
CASSGTGANYGYTF
>.|TRBD1|TRBV28|TRBJ1-1
TGTGCCAGCAGTCCAGGGGGCGTAGAGCCGTCTTTCTTT
CASSPGGVEPSFF
>.|TRBD2|TRBV5-4|TRBJ2-1
TGTGCCAGCAGACTCCCCGGGACTAGCCTCTACAATGAGCAGTTCTTC
CASRLPGTSLYNEQFF
>.|TRBD1|TRBV5-6|TRBJ1-5
TGTGCCAGCAGCTTGGGGACAGGAAATCAGCCCCAGCATTTT
CASSLGTGNQPQHF
>once|.|TRBV10-3|TRBJ2-1
TGTGCCATCAGTGAGTCGGGGGGCGGGGCCTCCCGGGGGAATGAGCAGTTCTTC
CAISESGGGASRGNEQFF
>.|TRBD2|TRBV28|TRBJ2-1
TGTGCCAGCAGTTTATCCCGCGGCGGGAGGACCTACAATGAGCAGTTCTTC
CASSLSRGGRTYNEQFF
>.|TRBD1|TRBV7-3|TRBJ1-1
TGTGCCAGCAGCCAGGACAGGGGAGAAGCTTTCTTT
CASSQDRGEAFF
>.|TRBD1|TRBV28|TRBJ1-4
TGTGCCAGCAGCTTATTGGGGACAGGGAGGGAAAAACTGTTTTTT
CASSLLGTGREKLFF
>few|TRBD2|TRBV9|TRBJ2-1
TGTGCCAGTACCCCCAGCGGGAGGCTCCTCAATGAGCAGTTCTTC
CASTPSGRLLNEQFF
>.|.|TRBV11-2|TRBJ2-5
TGTGCCAGCAGCCCCGAGAGCGGGTTGATTGTGGAAGAGACCCAGTACTTC
CASSPESGLIVEETQYF
>.|.|TRBV6-1|TRBJ2-2
TGTGCCAGCAGACGACCCGGGACCGGCGGCGGGGAGCTGTTTTTT
CASRRPGTGGGELFF
>.|.|TRBV5-1|TRBJ2-7
TGCGCCAGCAGCTTGTCCAGTCCCTACGAGCAGTACTTC
CASSLSSPYEQYF
>.|.|TRBV5-1|TRBJ2-7
TGCGCCAGCAGCCCCGGGGGGCGCGAGCAGTACTTC
CASSPGGREQYF